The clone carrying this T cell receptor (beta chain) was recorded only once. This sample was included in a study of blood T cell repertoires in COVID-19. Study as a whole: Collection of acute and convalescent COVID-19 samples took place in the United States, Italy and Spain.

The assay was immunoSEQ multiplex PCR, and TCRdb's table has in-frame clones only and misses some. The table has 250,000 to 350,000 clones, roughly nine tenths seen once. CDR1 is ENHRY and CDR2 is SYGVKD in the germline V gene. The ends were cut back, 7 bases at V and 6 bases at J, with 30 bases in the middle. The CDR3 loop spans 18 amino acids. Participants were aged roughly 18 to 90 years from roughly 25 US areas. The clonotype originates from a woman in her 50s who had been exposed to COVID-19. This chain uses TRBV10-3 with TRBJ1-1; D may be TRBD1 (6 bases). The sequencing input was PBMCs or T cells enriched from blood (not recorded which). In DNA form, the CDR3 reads TGTGCCATCACCTCAGGGGAGCGCAGTAGCCCTTCCACGGCTGAAGCTTTCTTT. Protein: CAITSGERSSPSTAEAFF.